The T cell receptor (beta chain) described here comes from a study of shared clonotypes between healthy human individuals. Across the study: A donor's plate count was three for CD4 naive and three for CD4 memory; CD8 naive had two and CD8 memory one.

Germline V gives CDR1 LNHDA, CDR2 SQIVND (reference sequence). The CDR3 is 14 residues long. V gave up 5 bases and J gave up 8 bases, with 18 bases separating them. Measured with immunoSEQ multiplex PCR; TCRdb has only the in-frame clones, and not every one. The table lists 2 million to 2.5 million clones, over 85% of them singletons. The TCR sequence derives from a young man in good health. Some clones in this sample may be carry-over from other donors' samples. The sequenced sample consisted of naive CD4+ T cells from PBMCs. Subset described: CD45RA+ positively selected. The V and J genes are TRBV19 and TRBJ1-2; a weak D match, TRBD1 (5 bases). CDR3 DNA sequence: TGTGCCAGTAGTCCAGGGCCTCAACAACGGGGCTACACCTTC. Translated: CASSPGPQQRGYTF. The complete variable domain, with remaining parts taken from reference TRBV19 and TRBJ1-2, reads DGGITQSPKYLFRKEGQNVTLSCEQNLNHDAMYWYRQDPGQGLRLIYYSQIVNDFQKGDIAEGYSVSREKKESFPLTVTSAQKNPTAFYLCASSPGPQQRGYTFGSGTRLTVV.